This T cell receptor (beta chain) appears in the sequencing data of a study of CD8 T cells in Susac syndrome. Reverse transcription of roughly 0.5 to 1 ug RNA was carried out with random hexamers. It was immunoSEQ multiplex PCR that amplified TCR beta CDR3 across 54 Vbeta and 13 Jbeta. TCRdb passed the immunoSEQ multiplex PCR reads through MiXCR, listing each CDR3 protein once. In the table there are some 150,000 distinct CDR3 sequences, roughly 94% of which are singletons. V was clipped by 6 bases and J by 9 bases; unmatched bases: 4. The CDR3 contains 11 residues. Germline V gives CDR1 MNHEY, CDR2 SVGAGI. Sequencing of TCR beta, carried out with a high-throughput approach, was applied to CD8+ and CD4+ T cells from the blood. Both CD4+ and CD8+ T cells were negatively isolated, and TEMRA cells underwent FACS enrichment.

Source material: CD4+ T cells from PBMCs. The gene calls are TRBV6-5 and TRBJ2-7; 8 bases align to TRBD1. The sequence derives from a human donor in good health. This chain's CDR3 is CASRTGTGQYF. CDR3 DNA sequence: TGTGCCAGCAGAACCGGGACAGGGCAGTACTTC.